The subject of this entry is one TCR beta chain. The protocol was immunoSEQ multiplex PCR, while the TCRdb copy is restricted to in-frame clones and leaves out a portion. The sample lists about 250,000 clones, 65% to 85% occurring once. This CDR3 is built from 15 residues. Trimming pared 5 bases from V and 4 bases from J, leaving 15 bases between. The germline CDR1 and CDR2 sequences are MNHEY and SMNVEV (reference sequence). These data come from a study of blood T cell repertoires in COVID-19. For the study at large: Samples representing acute and convalescent COVID-19 were sourced from the United States, Italy and Spain. Sample material is recorded as cDNA or gDNA derived from T cells, B-cell-depleted T cells, or PBMCs.

The sequenced sample was peripheral blood. This receptor was taken from a man in his forties with acute or convalescent COVID-19. The chain is built from TRBV27 and TRBJ1-5, with a tentative D call TRBD1 (6 bases). The CDR3 here is CASSPLTGLNQPQHF. The CDR3 nucleotides are TGTGCCAGCAGTCCACTGACAGGACTTAATCAGCCCCAGCATTTT.